Shown below are 10 T cell receptor beta chains from a single sample sequenced in a study of T cells in severe cutaneous drug reactions. Carbamazepine had induced Stevens-Johnson syndrome or toxic epidermal necrolysis in the sequenced donors. The iRepertoire multiplex PCR system with TCR subtype-specific primers built both bulk and single-cell libraries. One entry per CDR3 protein, without DNA, is what TCRdb gives after re-calling the multiplex PCR reads. The sample totals about 10,000 distinct CDR3 sequences; its top ten clones hold less than 25%. Sequencing input: cells from a skin blister. The receptors originated from a human donor with Stevens-Johnson syndrome, a severe cutaneous drug reaction.

The genes are TRBV20-1 and TRBJ2-2. The CDR3 contains 13 residues. Germline V gives CDR1 DFQATT, CDR2 SNEGSKA (reference sequence). This CDR3 reads CSARDSEASELFF.

J is TRBJ2-3 and V is TRBV29-1; with no DNA, the TCRdb D assignment of TRBD1 cannot be verified. Germline V gives CDR1 SQVTM, CDR2 ANQGSEA. The length of the CDR3 is 14 residues. CDR3 amino acids: CSVESGLAADTQYF.

The J gene is TRBJ2-2, the V gene TRBV20-1; as DNA is missing, the TRBD2 call by TCRdb cannot be tested. The CDR3 sequence is 13 residues long. Per germline, CDR1 DFQATT and CDR2 SNEGSKA (reference sequence). CDR3 sequence reads: CSAQAGGTGELFF.

The chain uses TRBV20-1 and TRBJ2-1; TCRdb's D call of TRBD2 is untestable without DNA. The germline gives CDR1 DFQATT, CDR2 SNEGSKA (reference sequence). The CDR3 is made up of 14 amino acids. CDR3 sequence: CSATPGLGDNEQFF.

The chain has TRBV29-1 and TRBJ2-7; TCRdb's D call of TRBD1 is untestable without DNA. Germline CDR1 and CDR2: SQVTM and ANQGSEA. The CDR3 totals 13 residues. The chain's CDR3 is CSARRSNSYEQYF.

The rearrangement uses TRBV7-2 and TRBJ1-1; TCRdb picks TRBD1, but there is no DNA to check that call. CDR1 is SGHTA and CDR2 is FQGNSA in the germline V gene. The CDR3 contains 15 residues. The CDR3 loop reads CASSLTWTGHTEAFF.

This clonotype counts as medium-sized (0.01 to 0.1%) by frequency. The V and J genes are TRBV20-1 and TRBJ2-7; TCRdb designates TRBD1, a call that cannot be tested without DNA. Germline V CDR1 and CDR2: DFQATT, SNEGSKA (reference sequence). The CDR3 is 13 amino acids. CDR3 residues: CSAIPTGSYEQYF.

V and J are TRBV10-3 and TRBJ2-7; TCRdb names TRBD1, which stays unverified in the absence of DNA. This CDR3 is built from 15 residues. Germline lookup yields CDR1 ENHRY and CDR2 SYGVKD. CDR3 sequence: CAIIGQGVSSYEQYF.

Considering frequency, this clonotype is medium-sized. CDR3: CSARSGMGSYNEQFF. The J gene is TRBJ2-1, the V gene TRBV20-1. Germline CDR1 DFQATT, CDR2 SNEGSKA (reference sequence). This CDR3 region has 15 residues.

The chain combines TRBV29-1 with TRBJ2-1; absent DNA, TCRdb's TRBD1 call cannot be checked. From germline, CDR1 is SQVTM and CDR2 ANQGSEA. This CDR3 contains 16 residues. CDR3 residues: CSVGGTEITSYNEQFF.